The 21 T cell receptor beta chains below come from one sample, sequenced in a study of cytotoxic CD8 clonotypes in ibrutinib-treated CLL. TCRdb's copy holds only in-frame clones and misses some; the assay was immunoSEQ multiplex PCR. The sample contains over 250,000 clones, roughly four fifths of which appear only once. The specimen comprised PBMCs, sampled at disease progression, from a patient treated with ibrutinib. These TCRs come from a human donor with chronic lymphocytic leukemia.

The CDR3 reads CASSRRFYSNQPQHF. In DNA form, the CDR3 reads TGCGCCAGCAGTAGGAGGTTCTATAGCAATCAGCCCCAGCATTTT. This chain connects TRBV4-1 to TRBJ1-5; no firm D call. Trimming stripped 6 bases from V and 0 bases from J, with 12 bases between. CDR1 and CDR2 (germline): MGHRA, YSYEKL. This CDR3 contains 15 residues.

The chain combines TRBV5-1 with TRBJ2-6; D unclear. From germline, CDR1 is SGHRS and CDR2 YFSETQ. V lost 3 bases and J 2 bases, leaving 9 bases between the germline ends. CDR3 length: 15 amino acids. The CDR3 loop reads CASSYLGPGANVLTF. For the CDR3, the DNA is TGCGCCAGCAGCTATCTAGGGCCTGGGGCCAACGTCCTGACTTTC.

CDR3 sequence reads: CASSLLGGGWRVAEAFF. The CDR3, as DNA: TGTGCCAGCAGCTTACTGGGCGGTGGGTGGAGGGTCGCTGAAGCTTTCTTT. The chain links TRBV11-2 to TRBJ1-1, with D unresolved. CDR3 length: 17 amino acids. The V end was cut by 2 bases, the J end by 6 bases, with 22 bases between. Germline-derived CDR1 and CDR2 are SGHAT and FQNNGV.

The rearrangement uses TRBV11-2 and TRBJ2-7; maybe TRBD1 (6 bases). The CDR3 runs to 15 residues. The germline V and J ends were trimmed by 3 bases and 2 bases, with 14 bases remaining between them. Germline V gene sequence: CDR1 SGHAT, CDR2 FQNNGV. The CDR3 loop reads CASSFAGAPTYEQYF. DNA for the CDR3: TGTGCCAGCAGCTTTGCAGGGGCCCCAACCTACGAGCAGTACTTC. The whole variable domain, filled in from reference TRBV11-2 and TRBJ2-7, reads EAGVAQSPRYKIIEKRQSVAFWCNPISGHATLYWYQQILGQGPKLLIQFQNNGVVDDSQLPKDRFSAERLKGVDSTLKIQPAKLEDSAVYLCASSFAGAPTYEQYFGPGTRLTVT.

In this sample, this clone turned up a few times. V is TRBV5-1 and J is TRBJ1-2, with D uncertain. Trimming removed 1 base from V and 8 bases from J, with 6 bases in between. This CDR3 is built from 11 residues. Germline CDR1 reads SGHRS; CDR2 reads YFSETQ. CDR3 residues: CASSLFGGYTF. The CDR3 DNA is TGCGCCAGCAGCTTGTTCGGCGGCTACACCTTC.

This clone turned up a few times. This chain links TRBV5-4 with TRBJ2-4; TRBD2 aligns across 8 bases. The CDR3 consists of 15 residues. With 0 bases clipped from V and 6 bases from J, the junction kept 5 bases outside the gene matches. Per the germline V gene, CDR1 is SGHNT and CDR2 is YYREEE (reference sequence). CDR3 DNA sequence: TGTGCCAGCAGCTTGGGGAGCGGGAGAGGAAACATTCAGTACTTC. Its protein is CASSLGSGRGNIQYF.

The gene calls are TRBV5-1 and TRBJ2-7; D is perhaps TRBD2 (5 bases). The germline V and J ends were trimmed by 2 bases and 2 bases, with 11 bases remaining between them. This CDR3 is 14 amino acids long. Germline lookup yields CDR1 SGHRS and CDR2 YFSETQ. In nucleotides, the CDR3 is TGCGCCAGCAGCTTTATTATGGGAGCCTACGAGCAGTACTTC. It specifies CASSFIMGAYEQYF.

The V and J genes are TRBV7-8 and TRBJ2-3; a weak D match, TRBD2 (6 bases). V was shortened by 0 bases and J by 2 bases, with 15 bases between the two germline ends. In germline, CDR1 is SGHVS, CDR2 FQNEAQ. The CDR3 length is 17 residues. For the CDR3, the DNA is TGTGCCAGCAGCTTAGCGAGGGGAGGCCCCTCCACAGATACGCAGTATTTT. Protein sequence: CASSLARGGPSTDTQYF.

Written as DNA, the CDR3 is TGTGCCAGCAGCGCGGGACAGTACACCGGGGAGCTGTTTTTT. It specifies CASSAGQYTGELFF. This chain uses TRBV5-6 with TRBJ2-2; a weak D match, TRBD1 (7 bases). Germline CDR1 reads SGHDT; CDR2 reads YYEEEE. The CDR3 has 14 amino acids. Trimming pared 4 bases from V and 3 bases from J, leaving 10 bases between.

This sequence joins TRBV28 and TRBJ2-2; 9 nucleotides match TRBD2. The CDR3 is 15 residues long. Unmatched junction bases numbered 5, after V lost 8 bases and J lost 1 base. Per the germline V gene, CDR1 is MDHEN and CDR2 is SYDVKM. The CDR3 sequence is CASGMTSGNTGELFF. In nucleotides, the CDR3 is TGTGCCAGCGGGATGACTAGCGGGAACACCGGGGAGCTGTTTTTT.

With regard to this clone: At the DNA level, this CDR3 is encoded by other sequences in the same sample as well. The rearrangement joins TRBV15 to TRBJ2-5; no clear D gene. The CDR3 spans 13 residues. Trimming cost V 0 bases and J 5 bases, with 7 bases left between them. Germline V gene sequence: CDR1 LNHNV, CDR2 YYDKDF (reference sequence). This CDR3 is CATSRDRRETQYF. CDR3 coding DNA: TGTGCCACCAGCAGAGATCGCAGGGAGACCCAGTACTTC.

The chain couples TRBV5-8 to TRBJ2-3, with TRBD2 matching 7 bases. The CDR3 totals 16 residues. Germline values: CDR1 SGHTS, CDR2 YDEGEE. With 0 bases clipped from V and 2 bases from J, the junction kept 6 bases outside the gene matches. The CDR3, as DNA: TGTGCCAGCAGCTTGGGGGCTAGCGGCGACACAGATACGCAGTATTTT. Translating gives CASSLGASGDTDTQYF.

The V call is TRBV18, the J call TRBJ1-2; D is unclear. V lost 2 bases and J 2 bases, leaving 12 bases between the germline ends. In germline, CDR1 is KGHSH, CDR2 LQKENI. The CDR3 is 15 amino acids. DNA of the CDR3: TGTGCCAGCTCACCAAGGGTTACCGAAAACTATGGCTACACCTTC. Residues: CASSPRVTENYGYTF.

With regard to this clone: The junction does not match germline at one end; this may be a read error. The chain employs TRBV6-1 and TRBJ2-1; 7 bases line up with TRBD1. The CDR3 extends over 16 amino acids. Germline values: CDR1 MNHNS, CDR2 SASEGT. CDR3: CASSKAPTGSYNEQFF. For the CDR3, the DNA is TGTGCCAGCAGTAAAGCCCCGACAGGGTCCTACAATGAGCAGTTCTTC.

The DNA for the CDR3 is TGTGCCAGTAGTAGAAGGACCGTCCTTTCTAATCAGCCCCAGCATTTT. Encoded protein: CASSRRTVLSNQPQHF. This chain links TRBV19 with TRBJ1-5; D call uncertain. V dropped 4 bases and J dropped 4 bases, with 17 bases sitting between them. The CDR3 runs to 16 residues. Looked up from germline, CDR1 is LNHDA and CDR2 is SQIVND (reference sequence).

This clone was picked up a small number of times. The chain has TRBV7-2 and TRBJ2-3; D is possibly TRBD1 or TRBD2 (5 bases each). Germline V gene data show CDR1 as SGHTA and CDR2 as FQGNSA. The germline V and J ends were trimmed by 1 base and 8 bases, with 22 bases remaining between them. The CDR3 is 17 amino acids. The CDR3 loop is CASSLGGTGQLRGTQYF. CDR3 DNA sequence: TGTGCCAGCAGCTTAGGAGGGACCGGTCAGTTAAGGGGTACGCAGTATTTT.

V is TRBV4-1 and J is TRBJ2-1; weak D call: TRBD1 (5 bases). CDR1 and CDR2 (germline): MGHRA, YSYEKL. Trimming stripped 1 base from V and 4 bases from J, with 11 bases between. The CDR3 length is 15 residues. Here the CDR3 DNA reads TGCGCCAGCAGCCAAGTTGGGGCAGGGTACAATGAGCAGTTCTTC. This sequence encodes CASSQVGAGYNEQFF.

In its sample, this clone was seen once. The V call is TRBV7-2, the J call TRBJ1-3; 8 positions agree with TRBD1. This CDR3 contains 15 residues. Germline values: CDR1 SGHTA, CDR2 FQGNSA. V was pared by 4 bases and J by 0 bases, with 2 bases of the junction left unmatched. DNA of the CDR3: TGTGCCAGCAGCTACGGACAGGGCTCTGGAAACACCATATATTTT. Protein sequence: CASSYGQGSGNTIYF. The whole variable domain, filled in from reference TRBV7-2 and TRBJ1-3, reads GAGVSQSPSNKVTEKGKDVELRCDPISGHTALYWYRQSLGQGLEFLIYFQGNSAPDKSGLPSDRFSAERTGGSVSTLTIQRTQQEDSAVYLCASSYGQGSGNTIYFGEGSWLTVV.

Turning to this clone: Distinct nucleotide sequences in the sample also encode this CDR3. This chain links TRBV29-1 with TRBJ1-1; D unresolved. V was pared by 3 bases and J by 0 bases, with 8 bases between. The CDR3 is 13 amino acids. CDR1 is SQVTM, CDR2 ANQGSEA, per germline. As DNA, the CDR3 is TGCAGCGTTGAGGGCAGGCTGAACACTGAAGCTTTCTTT. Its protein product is CSVEGRLNTEAFF.

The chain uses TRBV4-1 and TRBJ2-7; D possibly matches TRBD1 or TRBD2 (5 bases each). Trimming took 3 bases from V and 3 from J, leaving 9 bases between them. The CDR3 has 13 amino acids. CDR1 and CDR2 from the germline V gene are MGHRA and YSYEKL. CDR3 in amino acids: CASSQGRDYEQYF. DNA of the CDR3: TGCGCCAGCAGCCAGGGACGGGACTACGAGCAGTACTTC.

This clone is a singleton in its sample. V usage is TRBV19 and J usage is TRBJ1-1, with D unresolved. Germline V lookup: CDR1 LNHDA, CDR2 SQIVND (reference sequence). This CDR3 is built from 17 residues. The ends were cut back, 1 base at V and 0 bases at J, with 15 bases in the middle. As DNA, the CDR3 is TGTGCCAGTAGTATAGGCCGGCGGGCTTTAATGAACACTGAAGCTTTCTTT. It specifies CASSIGRRALMNTEAFF.